This T cell receptor (beta chain) was recovered during a study of T cell repertoires in cytomegalovirus infection. Across the study: From public TCR beta signatures came an indication of both CMV infection and matching HLA type.

V was shortened by 5 bases and J by 0 bases, with 13 bases between the two germline ends. Germline V gives CDR1 SGHVS, CDR2 FNYEAQ. The CDR3 is 15 amino acids. General study results and limits: CMV-specific TCR beta clonotypes restricted by HLA-C dominated the ex vivo response. Summed public TCR beta family frequency identified CMV carriers bearing the relevant HLA.

TCRdb ran MiXCR on the reads and lists one entry per CDR3 protein. Of approximately 180,000 distinct CDR3 sequences in the sample, roughly a sixth were seen once. Points on this clonotype: Its antigen is not identified.

Sequencing was performed on CD8+ T cells from PBMCs. This TCR came from a human donor in good health (CMV status not recorded). Some clones in this sample may be carry-over from other donors' samples. The chain has TRBV7-6 and TRBJ1-1; tentatively, D is TRBD1 (6 bases). The CDR3 sequence: CASSRDTWMNTEAFF. DNA for the CDR3: TGTGCCAGCAGCCGGGACACTTGGATGAACACTGAAGCTTTCTTT. Drawing the rest from reference TRBV7-6 and TRBJ1-1, the complete variable domain is GAGVSQSPRYKVTKRGQDVALRCDPISGHVSLYWYRQALGQGPEFLTYFNYEAQQDKSGLPNDRFSAERPEGSISTLTIQRTEQRDSAMYRCASSRDTWMNTEAFFGQGTRLTVV.